The rows below give T cell receptor beta chains drawn from one sample of a study of beta chain features in type 1 diabetes. TCRdb's table, derived via immunoSEQ multiplex PCR, lists solely in-frame clones and lacks some. The sample consists of hundreds of thousands of clones, about 14% of them appearing once. The sequenced sample was naive CD4+ T cells from blood. The receptors originated from a man aged 18 to 29 with type 1 diabetes. CDR3s include the opening cysteine and the closing phenylalanine or tryptophan. D genes are given only for firm matches. Part of the rows lack a size; the others show once, few, many or a class for expanded clones.

v_gene: TRBV2; abundance: .; d_gene: TRBD2; j_gene: TRBJ2-5; CDR3aa: CASGTSGRAVTQYF; CDR3nt: TGTGCCAGCGGCACTAGCGGGAGGGCCGTGACCCAGTACTTC
v_gene: TRBV11-2; abundance: few; d_gene: .; j_gene: TRBJ2-5; CDR3aa: CASSSLPTLQETQYF; CDR3nt: TGTGCCAGCAGCTCCCTCCCAACACTCCAAGAGACCCAGTACTTC
v_gene: TRBV11-2; abundance: .; d_gene: .; j_gene: TRBJ2-1; CDR3aa: CASSLGLEGEQFF; CDR3nt: TGTGCCAGCAGCTTAGGCCTAGAGGGTGAGCAGTTCTTC
v_gene: TRBV28; abundance: .; d_gene: .; j_gene: TRBJ1-5; CDR3aa: CASSSTYNSNQPQHF; CDR3nt: TGTGCCAGCAGTTCAACATATAATAGCAATCAGCCCCAGCATTTT
v_gene: TRBV30; abundance: .; d_gene: .; j_gene: TRBJ2-3; CDR3aa: CAGVGRVTDTQYF; CDR3nt: TGTGCCGGCGTGGGTCGGGTCACAGATACGCAGTATTTT
v_gene: TRBV5-4; abundance: .; d_gene: TRBD1; j_gene: TRBJ1-4; CDR3aa: CASSRGGTGDEKLFF; CDR3nt: TGTGCCAGCAGTCGAGGGGGGACAGGGGATGAAAAACTGTTTTTT
v_gene: TRBV30; abundance: .; d_gene: TRBD1; j_gene: TRBJ1-2; CDR3aa: CAWSVGDRPRANYGYTF; CDR3nt: TGTGCCTGGAGTGTAGGGGACAGGCCTCGAGCTAACTATGGCTACACCTTC
v_gene: TRBV28; abundance: .; d_gene: .; j_gene: TRBJ2-4; CDR3aa: CATHGRTKNIQYF; CDR3nt: TGTGCCACCCACGGACGGACCAAAAACATTCAGTACTTC
v_gene: TRBV19; abundance: .; d_gene: .; j_gene: TRBJ2-5; CDR3aa: CASSILLQETQYF; CDR3nt: TGTGCCAGTAGTATATTGCTACAAGAGACCCAGTACTTC
v_gene: TRBV19; abundance: .; d_gene: .; j_gene: TRBJ2-7; CDR3aa: CASSKPSSYEQYF; CDR3nt: TGTGCCAGTAGTAAGCCGTCCTCCTACGAGCAGTACTTC
v_gene: TRBV7-9; abundance: few; d_gene: .; j_gene: TRBJ1-4; CDR3aa: CASSSPFGGSNEKLFF; CDR3nt: TGTGCCAGCAGCTCACCTTTTGGGGGGAGTAATGAAAAACTGTTTTTT
v_gene: TRBV6-1; abundance: few; d_gene: .; j_gene: TRBJ2-5; CDR3aa: CASRAHRDGQETQYF; CDR3nt: TGTGCCAGCAGGGCCCACAGGGACGGGCAAGAGACCCAGTACTTC
v_gene: TRBV7-2; abundance: few; d_gene: .; j_gene: TRBJ2-1; CDR3aa: CASSLATESEQFF; CDR3nt: TGTGCCAGCAGCTTAGCGACGGAGAGTGAGCAGTTCTTC
v_gene: TRBV5-1; abundance: .; d_gene: .; j_gene: TRBJ2-5; CDR3aa: CASTISPGETQYF; CDR3nt: TGCGCCAGCACCATTTCCCCCGGGGAGACCCAGTACTTC
v_gene: TRBV28; abundance: few; d_gene: .; j_gene: TRBJ2-7; CDR3aa: CASSLQLDEQYF; CDR3nt: TGTGCCAGCAGTTTACAATTGGACGAGCAGTACTTC
v_gene: TRBV4-3; abundance: .; d_gene: .; j_gene: TRBJ2-6; CDR3aa: CASSQERAGAGANVLTF; CDR3nt: TGCGCCAGCAGCCAAGAAAGGGCCGGGGCCGGGGCCAACGTCCTGACTTTC
v_gene: TRBV9; abundance: few; d_gene: .; j_gene: TRBJ2-2; CDR3aa: CASSGAQVSGELFF; CDR3nt: TGTGCCAGCAGCGGCGCCCAGGTGTCCGGGGAGCTGTTTTTT
v_gene: TRBV7-2; abundance: .; d_gene: TRBD2; j_gene: TRBJ2-1; CDR3aa: CASSLTSSNYNEQFF; CDR3nt: TGTGCCAGCAGTTTGACTAGCTCAAACTACAATGAGCAGTTCTTC
v_gene: TRBV29-1; abundance: few; d_gene: .; j_gene: TRBJ1-2; CDR3aa: CSVEALFTEFYGYTF; CDR3nt: TGCAGCGTTGAAGCCCTATTTACAGAGTTCTATGGCTACACCTTC
v_gene: TRBV7-2; abundance: .; d_gene: TRBD1; j_gene: TRBJ1-2; CDR3aa: CASSLGVGTVYGYTF; CDR3nt: TGTGCCAGCAGCTTAGGTGTCGGGACAGTCTATGGCTACACCTTC
v_gene: TRBV5-4; abundance: .; d_gene: TRBD2; j_gene: TRBJ2-3; CDR3aa: CASSLAGRSSTDTQYF; CDR3nt: TGTGCCAGCAGCTTGGCCGGGAGGTCTAGCACAGATACGCAGTATTTT
v_gene: TRBV28; abundance: few; d_gene: .; j_gene: TRBJ1-5; CDR3aa: CASKRSPDFGSQPQHF; CDR3nt: TGTGCCAGCAAAAGGTCCCCGGACTTCGGGAGTCAGCCCCAGCATTTT
v_gene: TRBV14; abundance: few; d_gene: .; j_gene: TRBJ1-2; CDR3aa: CASSQDLGEGYTF; CDR3nt: TGTGCCAGCAGCCAAGATCTGGGGGAAGGCTACACCTTC
v_gene: TRBV4-1; abundance: .; d_gene: .; j_gene: TRBJ2-3; CDR3aa: CASSQEGAGSNTQYF; CDR3nt: TGCGCCAGCAGCCAAGAAGGGGCAGGGTCGAATACGCAGTATTTT
v_gene: TRBV28; abundance: .; d_gene: TRBD2; j_gene: TRBJ2-3; CDR3aa: CASSLTAGPTDTQYF; CDR3nt: TGTGCCAGCAGTTTAACAGCGGGGCCCACAGATACGCAGTATTTT
v_gene: TRBV7-9; abundance: .; d_gene: TRBD2; j_gene: TRBJ2-7; CDR3aa: CASSLVQGLAAYEQYF; CDR3nt: TGTGCCAGCAGCTTAGTGCAGGGCCTAGCGGCCTACGAGCAGTACTTC
v_gene: TRBV30; abundance: few; d_gene: TRBD1; j_gene: TRBJ1-5; CDR3aa: CALGGRTGDQPQHF; CDR3nt: TGTGCCCTTGGGGGACGGACAGGGGATCAGCCCCAGCATTTT
v_gene: TRBV19; abundance: .; d_gene: TRBD1; j_gene: TRBJ2-7; CDR3aa: CASSGQTGADYEQYF; CDR3nt: TGTGCCAGTAGTGGCCAGACAGGGGCCGACTACGAGCAGTACTTC
v_gene: TRBV5-1; abundance: few; d_gene: TRBD1; j_gene: TRBJ2-7; CDR3aa: CASSFGDSSYEQYF; CDR3nt: TGCGCCAGCAGCTTCGGGGACAGCTCCTACGAGCAGTACTTC
v_gene: TRBV11-3; abundance: .; d_gene: TRBD2; j_gene: TRBJ2-1; CDR3aa: CASSLEGLAGAYNEQFF; CDR3nt: TGTGCCAGCAGCTTAGAGGGGCTAGCGGGAGCCTACAATGAGCAGTTCTTC
v_gene: TRBV5-1; abundance: few; d_gene: .; j_gene: TRBJ2-5; CDR3aa: CASSFPGRETQYF; CDR3nt: TGCGCCAGCAGCTTCCCGGGACGAGAGACCCAGTACTTC
v_gene: TRBV5-1; abundance: .; d_gene: .; j_gene: TRBJ1-6; CDR3aa: CASSLEGVWGSPLHF; CDR3nt: TGCGCCAGCAGCTTGGAAGGGGTTTGGGGATCACCCCTCCACTTT
v_gene: TRBV29-1; abundance: .; d_gene: TRBD2; j_gene: TRBJ2-1; CDR3aa: CSVQHGTSGYNEQFF; CDR3nt: TGCAGCGTTCAACACGGGACTAGCGGTTACAATGAGCAGTTCTTC
v_gene: TRBV28; abundance: .; d_gene: TRBD1; j_gene: TRBJ1-6; CDR3aa: CASSLIRDRGLRNSPLHF; CDR3nt: TGTGCCAGCAGCCTAATCCGGGACAGGGGGCTACGTAATTCACCCCTCCACTTT
v_gene: TRBV19; abundance: .; d_gene: TRBD1; j_gene: TRBJ2-5; CDR3aa: CASSIADRAETQYF; CDR3nt: TGTGCCAGTAGTATAGCGGACAGGGCAGAGACCCAGTACTTC
v_gene: TRBV13; abundance: .; d_gene: .; j_gene: TRBJ1-1; CDR3aa: CASSLARGNTEAFF; CDR3nt: TGTGCCAGCAGCTTAGCCAGGGGCAACACTGAAGCTTTCTTT
v_gene: TRBV14; abundance: .; d_gene: .; j_gene: TRBJ2-1; CDR3aa: CASSYYNEQFF; CDR3nt: TGTGCCAGCTCCTATTACAATGAGCAGTTCTTC
v_gene: TRBV5-1; abundance: .; d_gene: .; j_gene: TRBJ2-5; CDR3aa: CASRSQRAQETQYF; CDR3nt: TGCGCCAGCCGGTCTCAGAGGGCCCAAGAGACCCAGTACTTC
v_gene: TRBV10-3; abundance: .; d_gene: TRBD2; j_gene: TRBJ2-7; CDR3aa: CAISAFTSGREGNSYEQYF; CDR3nt: TGTGCCATCAGTGCTTTTACTAGCGGGCGTGAGGGGAACTCCTACGAGCAGTACTTC
v_gene: TRBV30; abundance: few; d_gene: .; j_gene: TRBJ1-5; CDR3aa: CAWRNRDLEHQPQHF; CDR3nt: TGTGCCTGGAGGAACCGGGACCTAGAGCATCAGCCCCAGCATTTT
v_gene: TRBV20-1; abundance: .; d_gene: .; j_gene: TRBJ2-1; CDR3aa: CSAPLNEQFF; CDR3nt: TGCAGTGCCCCTCTGAATGAGCAGTTCTTC
v_gene: TRBV30; abundance: .; d_gene: .; j_gene: TRBJ1-1; CDR3aa: CAWSEGSVNTEAFF; CDR3nt: TGTGCCTGGAGTGAGGGATCGGTGAACACTGAAGCTTTCTTT
v_gene: TRBV11-2; abundance: few; d_gene: .; j_gene: TRBJ2-7; CDR3aa: CASSLDHEQYF; CDR3nt: TGTGCCAGCAGCTTAGACCACGAGCAGTACTTC
v_gene: TRBV2; abundance: .; d_gene: TRBD1; j_gene: TRBJ1-5; CDR3aa: CASGPTGGSGPQHF; CDR3nt: TGTGCCAGCGGTCCTACAGGGGGGTCAGGGCCCCAGCATTTT
v_gene: TRBV28; abundance: few; d_gene: TRBD1; j_gene: TRBJ2-7; CDR3aa: CASSIRAGGLVVYEQYF; CDR3nt: TGTGCCAGCAGTATTCGGGCAGGGGGTTTGGTGGTCTACGAGCAGTACTTC
v_gene: TRBV27; abundance: few; d_gene: .; j_gene: TRBJ2-5; CDR3aa: CASSLKGPQETQYF; CDR3nt: TGTGCCAGCAGTTTGAAGGGTCCCCAAGAGACCCAGTACTTC
v_gene: TRBV9; abundance: .; d_gene: TRBD2; j_gene: TRBJ2-1; CDR3aa: CASSVASSGSYNEQFF; CDR3nt: TGTGCCAGCAGCGTAGCGTCTAGCGGGTCCTACAATGAGCAGTTCTTC
v_gene: TRBV7-2; abundance: few; d_gene: .; j_gene: TRBJ2-2; CDR3aa: CASSLVTGQIYTGELFF; CDR3nt: TGTGCCAGCAGCTTAGTCACCGGACAGATATACACCGGGGAGCTGTTTTTT
v_gene: TRBV7-9; abundance: .; d_gene: .; j_gene: TRBJ1-2; CDR3aa: CASSPSDLGQGGDYGYTF; CDR3nt: TGTGCCAGCAGCCCTAGCGACTTGGGACAAGGGGGAGACTATGGCTACACCTTC
v_gene: TRBV30; abundance: .; d_gene: .; j_gene: TRBJ2-3; CDR3aa: CAWSVGEDTQYF; CDR3nt: TGTGCCTGGAGTGTGGGAGAAGATACGCAGTATTTT
v_gene: TRBV2; abundance: .; d_gene: TRBD1; j_gene: TRBJ1-2; CDR3aa: CASRDRANYGYTF; CDR3nt: TGTGCCAGCAGGGACAGGGCAAACTATGGCTACACCTTC
v_gene: TRBV6-6; abundance: .; d_gene: TRBD1; j_gene: TRBJ2-4; CDR3aa: CASSGDRLNIQYF; CDR3nt: TGTGCCAGCAGTGGGGACAGATTAAACATTCAGTACTTC
v_gene: TRBV5-6; abundance: .; d_gene: .; j_gene: TRBJ2-5; CDR3aa: CASSLYKEETQYF; CDR3nt: TGTGCCAGCAGCTTATATAAGGAAGAGACCCAGTACTTC
v_gene: TRBV15; abundance: few; d_gene: .; j_gene: TRBJ2-2; CDR3aa: CATSSVGGTGELFF; CDR3nt: TGTGCCACCAGCTCGGTCGGGGGTACCGGGGAGCTGTTTTTT
v_gene: TRBV2; abundance: .; d_gene: .; j_gene: TRBJ2-4; CDR3aa: CASSEDTKINF; CDR3nt: TGTGCCAGCAGTGAAGACACCAAAATCAACTTC
v_gene: TRBV29-1; abundance: .; d_gene: TRBD1; j_gene: TRBJ1-4; CDR3aa: CSVEAGQGVGEKLFF; CDR3nt: TGCAGCGTTGAGGCGGGACAGGGGGTTGGTGAAAAACTGTTTTTT
v_gene: TRBV5-1; abundance: .; d_gene: .; j_gene: TRBJ2-2; CDR3aa: CASSLGDRNGELFF; CDR3nt: TGCGCCAGCAGCCTTGGAGACAGGAATGGGGAGCTGTTTTTT